The present entry profiles one TCR beta chain with its context. Which antigen it targets is not known. There are no base qualities to consult, and no much larger clone falls within one base. The CDR3 regions of human TCRbeta chains were analyzed by immunosequencing. For the original study's pipeline: TCRs in the repertoires were matched against a reference library of SARS-CoV-2-specific TCRs that had been generated with the MIRA antigen-specificity platform. Breadth was defined as the fraction of unique TCRs that were SARS-CoV-2-associated, and depth was defined as the fraction of total T cells that were SARS-CoV-2-associated. Using the MIRA data, each spike-specific TCR was assigned both to the spike region to which the TCR was reactive and to a CD4 or CD8 class. Log10-transformed breadth and depth values were compared by one-way ANOVA with Sidak's multiple comparisons tests. TCRdb took this table from immuneACCESS and kept in-frame rearrangements with V and J called. Such tables lack part of the clones; where checked against another copy, unresolved V genes explain under half of the gap, and the rest is unexplained. Clone size and V and J calls were adopted from that table, with D and trimming inferred from the DNA. For this sample the table gives 90,000 to 100,000 clones, of which about 85% were detected only once. The ten largest account for approximately 2.9% of the sample.

Per the publication, the time point label means: baseline before first vaccination. Vaccinee samples came from UK trials COV001 and COV002, including a single-blind randomized controlled phase 2/3 trial of AZD1222 (ChAdOx1 nCoV-19) in healthy adults. For TCRbeta chain sequencing, PBMC samples were collected from trial participants at day 0 and at day 28 after the second dose. The CDR3 covers 11 residues, taking in both the cysteine and the phenylalanine. The entry retains the CDR3 DNA only, 33 bases that are in frame from base 1. V sheds 1 base and J sheds 5 bases, leaving 5 bases between their ends. Based on the germline V gene (reference sequence), the CDR1 and CDR2 sequences are DFQATT and SNEGSKA. The record originates from a study of T cell responses to AZD1222 COVID-19 vaccine (dated by TCRdb to the early 2020s). For the wider study: AZD1222 recipients with second doses at about 4 weeks or about 12 weeks were pooled, because spike-specific TCR depth and breadth did not differ between schedules. A total of approximately 230 trial participants underwent TCR sequencing, of whom some 210 received two doses of AZD1222 and some 25 received two doses of the MenACWY control vaccine. Enrollment into the trials was organized by age into subgroups of 18-55, 56-69 and 70-plus years, and those subgroups contained about 160, 30 and 59 TCR-sequenced participants, respectively.

Study-wide findings and limitations: In the small 56-69-year group, the increase in depth fell short of significance, most likely because of low power. Because no samples from the day 14 peak response were available, repertoires could be characterized only after the peak T cell response. Reportedly, close to half of the unique spike-specific TCRs recognized epitopes lying outside the regions that are mutated in the B.1.351 and B.1.1.7 variants. After two AZD1222 doses, both the breadth and the depth of spike-specific TCRs were significantly higher than at day 0 and than in MenACWY recipients. CD4 TCRs associated with the vaccine covered the entire spike protein, and the dominant responses were in regions 160-218 and 743-854. Participants were mostly white British, with more females than males. The authors suggested clonal diversity may have been underestimated. Conclusions about previously exposed vaccinees are limited because only six or seven AZD1222 recipients were SARS-CoV-2 seropositive at baseline.

Recombination connected TRBV20-1 to TRBJ2-5; the D gene cannot be resolved reliably. The sample in question was peripheral blood, obtained on day 0 of AZD1222 vaccination. The TCR comes from an adult in good health. The CDR3 in this case is CSARVGETQYF. The sequenced DNA: TGCAGTGCTAGAGTTGGGGAGACCCAGTACTTC.